These T cell receptor beta chains were read from a single sample in a study of T cells after yellow fever vaccination. In TCRdb, the 5' RACE reads were re-called with MiXCR into one record per CDR3 protein. The table includes 620,000 or so distinct CDR3 sequences, roughly a sixth detected once. The sample in question was PBMCs, obtained less than 6 days after the first yellow fever vaccination. Every receptor here comes from a man between 18 and 29 years old who received the YFV17D yellow fever vaccine. Both conserved end residues are part of each CDR3. The D gene is left open where the match is weak. Not every row has a clone size; where given, it reads once, few, many or a size class.

>TRBJ2-2|TRBV20-1|.|few
TGCAGTGCTAGATTAAGCCTGGGCCGCACCGGGGAGCTGTTTTTT
CSARLSLGRTGELFF
>TRBJ1-2|TRBV19|.|.
TGTGCCAGTAGCCGCACCCGGGACTATGGCTACACCTTC
CASSRTRDYGYTF
>TRBJ2-5|TRBV2|.|.
TGTGCCAGCAGTGATACAGGAGCGTACCAAGAGACCCAGTACTTC
CASSDTGAYQETQYF
>TRBJ1-1|TRBV12-3/TRBV12-4|.|.
TGTGCCAGCACGCTTCGGATGGGCACTGAAGCTTTCTTT
CASTLRMGTEAFF
>TRBJ2-5|TRBV3-1|TRBD2|few
TGTGCCAGCAGCCATATCCGTATGCAGCGGGACCCAAGGACCCAGTACTTC
CASSHIRMQRDPRTQYF
>TRBJ2-7|TRBV5-5|.|.
TGTGCCAGCAGCTCCCGGGACATTTGGCAGTACTTC
CASSSRDIWQYF
>TRBJ2-4|TRBV27|TRBD2|.
TGTGCCAGCAGTCTGGGGGAGGGACTAAAAAACATTCAGTACTTC
CASSLGEGLKNIQYF
>TRBJ2-1|TRBV4-1|.|.
TGCGCCAGCAGCCCAGTCGCCGGGGCTGGTGAGCAGTTCTTC
CASSPVAGAGEQFF
>TRBJ2-4|TRBV6-1|.|few
TGTGCCAGCAGGAGGACGGCGAGTGACGGCATTCAGTACTTC
CASRRTASDGIQYF
>TRBJ2-1|TRBV18|.|few
TGTGCCAGCTCACCAGGGGACTCGAGGGGTGCCTCCTACAATGAGCAGTTCTTC
CASSPGDSRGASYNEQFF
>TRBJ2-1|TRBV5-1|TRBD2|few
TGCGCCAGCAGCTTGGCTGGCGGGGGGGCCGATGAGCAGTTCTTC
CASSLAGGGADEQFF
>TRBJ1-2|TRBV5-6|TRBD1|few
TGTGCCAGCAGCACCCGTATGGACAGGGTGGGCTATGGCTACACCTTC
CASSTRMDRVGYGYTF
>TRBJ2-1|TRBV12-3/TRBV12-4|.|.
TGTGCCAGCAAGGCCCGGGGCTCCTACAATGAGCAGTTCTTC
CASKARGSYNEQFF
>TRBJ1-2|TRBV25-1|.|many
TGTGCCAGCAGTGAACGGGGGCCGACCGTTCAGGGCTGGAGGGTTGGCTACACCTTC
CASSERGPTVQGWRVGYTF
>TRBJ2-1|TRBV5-4|TRBD1|few
TGTGCCAGCAGCTTATCAATGGACAGGGACAATGAGCAGTTCTTC
CASSLSMDRDNEQFF
>TRBJ2-3|TRBV21-1|.|.
TGTGCCAGCCTAGCGGAAAGTTGCACAGATACGCAGTATTTT
CASLAESCTDTQYF
>TRBJ2-3|TRBV19|.|few
TGTGCCAGTAGTCGAGCGGCCACAGATACGCAGTATTTT
CASSRAATDTQYF
>TRBJ2-2|TRBV4-1|.|many
TGCGCCAGCAGCCGGATTCGGACAGAAACCGGGGAGCTGTTTTTT
CASSRIRTETGELFF
>TRBJ2-5|TRBV5-4|.|few
TGTGCCAGCAGCTTGGTAGGGCAGGGAGGTCGGGAGACCCAGTACTTC
CASSLVGQGGRETQYF
>TRBJ1-1|TRBV28|.|few
TGTGCCAGCAGTTTTGGGCTCTTGGGGAACACTGAAGCTTTCTTT
CASSFGLLGNTEAFF
>TRBJ2-5|TRBV4-1|.|.
TGCGCCAGCAGCCGCCAAGATACGGGGGCTCAGACCCAGTACTTC
CASSRQDTGAQTQYF